This T cell receptor (beta chain) emerged from a study of T cell responses to AZD1222 COVID-19 vaccine (dated by TCRdb to the early 2020s). Regarding the complete study: A total of just over 230 trial participants underwent TCR sequencing, of whom 200 to 220 had received two doses of AZD1222 and approximately 26 had received two doses of the MenACWY control vaccine. Trial participants were enrolled by age into subgroups of 18-55, 56-69 and 70-plus years, and around 150, 28 and 57 TCR-sequenced participants, respectively, were included in these subgroups. Results the study describes overall, beyond this receptor: In the small 56-69-year group, the increase in depth fell short of significance, most likely because of low power. Because no samples from the day 14 peak response were available, repertoires could be characterized only after the peak T cell response. A significant rise in spike-specific TCR breadth and depth was observed after two AZD1222 doses relative to day 0 and relative to MenACWY recipients. The vaccine-associated CD4 TCRs covered the entire spike protein, and the dominant responses fell in regions 160-218 and 743-854. Conclusions about previously exposed vaccinees were limited because only five to seven AZD1222 recipients were SARS-CoV-2 seropositive at baseline. Reportedly, almost half of the unique spike-specific TCRs recognized epitopes lying outside the regions that are mutated in the B.1.351 and B.1.1.7 variants. Participants were mostly white British, with more females than males. The authors suggested clonal diversity may have been underestimated.

The CDR3 sequence holds 18 residues, the cysteine and phenylalanine included. Only the CDR3 portion is preserved as DNA: 54 bases, with reading frame beginning at the first base. CDR1 is given as SGHNT and CDR2 as YYREEE, both from the germline V gene (reference sequence). Clipping removes 4 bases from V and 2 bases from J, with 14 as the unmatched junction base count. About this clone itself: It has no known antigen specificity. Within one base of it there is no much larger clone, and no base qualities were kept.

The intended sense of this specimen's time point label: about 28 days (+/-7) after the second vaccine dose. AZD1222 recipients given second doses at about 4 weeks or at about 12 weeks were pooled, since spike-specific TCR depth and breadth were not found to differ between the two schedules. Vaccinee samples came from UK trials COV001 and COV002, including a single-blind randomized controlled phase 2/3 trial of AZD1222 (ChAdOx1 nCoV-19) in healthy adults. Trial participant PBMC samples were collected at day 0 and day 28 after the second dose for TCRbeta chain sequencing. The CDR3 regions of human TCRbeta chains were analyzed by immunosequencing. On the authors' methods: TCRs in the repertoires were compared against a reference library of SARS-CoV-2-specific TCRs that had been generated with the MIRA antigen-specificity platform. Breadth was defined as the fraction of unique TCRs that were SARS-CoV-2-associated. Depth was defined as the fraction of total T cells that were SARS-CoV-2-associated. Using the MIRA data, each spike-specific TCR was mapped to the spike region that the TCR reacts to and placed in a CD4 or CD8 class. Log10-transformed breadth and depth values were compared by one-way ANOVA with Sidak's multiple comparisons tests. The table was pulled from immuneACCESS by TCRdb, which kept in-frame rearrangements only. Such tables lose some clones; where checked, under half of the loss comes from unresolved V genes, and the rest has no known cause. That table is the source of V, J and clone size, and D and trimming were worked out from the DNA. Counted in this sample were about 140,000 clones; around 93% of them appeared once. The top ten hold around 3.3% of the sample.

Here the chain combines TRBV5-4 and TRBJ2-1, with 8 bases matching TRBD2. The sequence derives from an adult who received the AZD1222 COVID-19 vaccine. This specimen consisted of peripheral blood, obtained 28 days after the second AZD1222 dose. This receptor has the CDR3 CASSPNPVTGGPYNEQFF. The sequence in DNA is TGTGCCAGCAGCCCAAACCCCGTAACGGGAGGGCCCTACAATGAGCAGTTCTTC.